This T cell receptor (beta chain) was identified in a study of cytomegalovirus exposure and HLA in healthy donors. Study-level results: In a later analysis, several top co-occurrence clusters appeared linked to parvovirus B19, influenza, CMV and Epstein-Barr virus. The study found most TCR sequences rare, yet found some public TCRs in many donors.

Primers: 60 Vbeta forward and 13 Jbeta reverse. Sequenced by immunoSEQ multiplex PCR; TCRdb stores in-frame clones only, minus some. The repertoire consists of fewer than 200,000 clones, with over 80% occurring once and the leading ten covering approximately 1.5%. As concerns this clone: The antigen remains undetermined.

The clonotype was recovered from a girl aged 10-17 years in good health and CMV-seropositive. Sequenced material: PBMCs.

The CDR3, as DNA: TGCGCCAGCAGCTTGGTCAGGAGGCAGGAGACCCAGTACTTC. It yields the protein CASSLVRRQETQYF. The chain is built from TRBV5-1 and TRBJ2-5, with D perhaps matching TRBD2 (5 bases). The CDR3 is made up of 14 amino acids. The ends were cut back, 0 bases at V and 5 bases at J, with 11 bases in the middle. In germline, CDR1 is SGHRS, CDR2 YFSETQ.